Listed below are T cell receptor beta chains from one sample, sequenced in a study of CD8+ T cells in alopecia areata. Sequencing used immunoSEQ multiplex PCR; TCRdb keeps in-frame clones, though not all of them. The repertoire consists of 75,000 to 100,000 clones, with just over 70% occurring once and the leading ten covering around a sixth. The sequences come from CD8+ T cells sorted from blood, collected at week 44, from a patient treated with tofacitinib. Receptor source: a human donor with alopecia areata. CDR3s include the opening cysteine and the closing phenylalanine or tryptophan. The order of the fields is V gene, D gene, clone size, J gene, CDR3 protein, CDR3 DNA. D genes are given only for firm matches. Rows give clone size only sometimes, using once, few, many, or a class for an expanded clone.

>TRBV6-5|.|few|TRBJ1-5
CASSYAGGGNQPQHF
TGTGCCAGCAGTTACGCCGGGGGAGGGAATCAGCCCCAGCATTTT
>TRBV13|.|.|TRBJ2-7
CASSLGTQGEQYF
TGTGCCAGCAGCCTCGGGACCCAGGGGGAGCAGTACTTC
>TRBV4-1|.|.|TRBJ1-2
CASSQDGTGTHGYTF
TGCGCCAGCAGCCAAGACGGAACCGGGACACATGGCTACACCTTC
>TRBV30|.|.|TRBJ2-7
CAWSPGAPYEQYF
TGTGCCTGGTCCCCGGGGGCGCCCTACGAGCAGTACTTC
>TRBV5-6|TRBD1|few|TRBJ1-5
CASSFGQAGYQPQHF
TGTGCCAGCAGCTTCGGACAGGCAGGGTATCAGCCCCAGCATTTT
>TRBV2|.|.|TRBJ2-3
CASSERGKTSTDTQYF
TGTGCCAGCAGTGAACGGGGGAAAACTAGCACAGATACGCAGTATTTT
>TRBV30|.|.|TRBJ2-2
CAWRPQAGELFF
TGTGCCTGGAGACCCCAGGCCGGGGAGCTGTTTTTT
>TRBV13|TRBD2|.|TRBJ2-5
CASSRLAMNQETQYF
TGTGCCAGCAGCCGACTAGCAATGAACCAAGAGACCCAGTACTTC
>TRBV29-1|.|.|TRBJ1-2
CSVEGGRSYGYTF
TGCAGCGTTGAAGGGGGCCGAAGCTATGGCTACACCTTC
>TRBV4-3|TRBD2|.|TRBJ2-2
CASSQDGGTNTGELFF
TGCGCCAGCAGCCAAGACGGGGGGACGAACACCGGGGAGCTGTTTTTT
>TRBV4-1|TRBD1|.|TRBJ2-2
CASSQETGAGELFF
TGCGCCAGCAGCCAAGAGACAGGGGCCGGGGAGCTGTTTTTT
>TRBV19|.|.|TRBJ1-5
CASSRYSVNQPQHF
TGTGCCAGTAGTCGGTACAGTGTTAATCAGCCCCAGCATTTT
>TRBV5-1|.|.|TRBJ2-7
CASSLDREVHEQYF
TGCGCCAGCAGCCTCGACAGGGAGGTGCACGAGCAGTACTTC
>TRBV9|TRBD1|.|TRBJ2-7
CASSGDRGRPGEQYF
TGTGCCAGCAGCGGGGACAGGGGCCGCCCGGGGGAGCAGTACTTC
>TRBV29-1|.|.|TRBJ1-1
CSVVQGGTEAFF
TGCAGCGTTGTCCAGGGCGGCACTGAAGCTTTCTTT
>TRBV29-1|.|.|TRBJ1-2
CSAAGDFAYGYTF
TGCAGCGCCGCCGGGGACTTCGCCTATGGCTACACCTTC
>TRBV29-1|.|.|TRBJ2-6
CSVTDLDGERSGANVLTF
TGCAGCGTCACCGATCTCGACGGGGAGAGGTCTGGGGCCAACGTCCTGACTTTC
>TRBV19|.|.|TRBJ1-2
CASSPPWGRYGYTF
TGTGCCAGTAGTCCGCCGTGGGGGCGCTATGGCTACACCTTC
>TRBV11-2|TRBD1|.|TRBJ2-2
CASSSPPDRDETSGELFF
TGTGCCAGCAGCTCACCCCCCGACAGGGATGAAACCTCTGGGGAGCTGTTTTTT
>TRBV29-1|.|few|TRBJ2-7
CSVVARGSYEQYF
TGCAGCGTGGTCGCCAGGGGCTCCTACGAGCAGTACTTC
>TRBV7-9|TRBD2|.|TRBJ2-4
CASGPRTSGGIENIQYF
TGTGCCAGTGGACCGAGGACTAGCGGGGGGATTGAAAACATTCAGTACTTC
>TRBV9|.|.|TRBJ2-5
CASSGGLVGGQETQYF
TGTGCCAGCAGCGGGGGCCTGGTCGGGGGCCAAGAGACCCAGTACTTC
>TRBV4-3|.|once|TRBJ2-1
CASSQSKTGALDEQFF
TGCGCCAGCAGCCAAAGTAAGACGGGGGCCTTAGATGAGCAGTTCTTC
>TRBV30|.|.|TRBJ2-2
CAWSSTAENTGELFF
TGTGCCTGGAGTAGTACGGCGGAGAACACCGGGGAGCTGTTTTTT
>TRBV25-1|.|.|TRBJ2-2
CASSGDRADANTGELFF
TGTGCCAGCAGTGGAGATCGGGCCGACGCGAACACCGGGGAGCTGTTTTTT
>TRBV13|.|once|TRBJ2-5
CASSADQQETQYF
TGTGCCAGCAGCGCAGACCAACAAGAGACCCAGTACTTC
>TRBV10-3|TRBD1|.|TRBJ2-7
CAISRTGANSSYEQYF
TGTGCCATCTCCCGGACAGGGGCCAACAGCTCCTACGAGCAGTACTTC
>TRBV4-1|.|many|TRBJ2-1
CASSQEGGFNNEQFF
TGCGCCAGCAGCCAAGAGGGAGGATTCAACAATGAGCAGTTCTTC
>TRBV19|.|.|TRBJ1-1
CASMKLNTEAFF
TGTGCCAGTATGAAGCTAAACACTGAAGCTTTCTTT
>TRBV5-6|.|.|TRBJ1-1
CASSLGDTEAFF
TGTGCCAGCAGCTTAGGGGACACTGAAGCTTTCTTT
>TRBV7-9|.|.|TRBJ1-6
CASSLGSLGLGSPLHF
TGTGCCAGCAGCTTAGGTTCTTTAGGGTTGGGATCACCCCTCCACTTT
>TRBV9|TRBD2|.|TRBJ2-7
CASSSGGTYEQYF
TGTGCCAGCAGTAGCGGGGGGACCTACGAGCAGTACTTC
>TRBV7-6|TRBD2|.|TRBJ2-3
CASSLSPSGEGTDTQYF
TGTGCCAGCAGCTTAAGCCCCAGCGGGGAGGGCACAGATACGCAGTATTTT
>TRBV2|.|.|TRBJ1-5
CASRQGPRGNQPQHF
TGTGCCAGCAGACAGGGACCCAGGGGCAATCAGCCCCAGCATTTT
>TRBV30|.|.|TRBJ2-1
CACQVNSYEQFF
TGTGCCTGCCAGGTCAACTCCTACGAGCAGTTCTTC
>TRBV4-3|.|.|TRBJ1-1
CASSHLLGGTEAFF
TGCGCCAGCAGCCATTTACTGGGGGGGACTGAAGCTTTCTTT
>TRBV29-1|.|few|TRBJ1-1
CSVDLRDLGAFF
TGCAGCGTTGACCTCCGGGACCTCGGGGCTTTCTTT
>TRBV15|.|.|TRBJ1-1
CATSSPGHGNTEAFF
TGTGCCACCAGCAGCCCGGGACACGGGAACACTGAAGCTTTCTTT
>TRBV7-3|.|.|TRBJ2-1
CASSLLRGDLSYNEQFF
TGTGCCAGCAGCCTCCTTAGGGGGGACCTCTCCTACAATGAGCAGTTCTTC
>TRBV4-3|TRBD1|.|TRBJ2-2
CASSQDRVATGELFF
TGCGCCAGCAGCCAGGACAGGGTAGCCACCGGGGAGCTGTTTTTT
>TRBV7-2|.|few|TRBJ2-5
CASSLTFGGLETQYF
TGTGCCAGCAGCTTAACGTTTGGGGGTCTCGAGACCCAGTACTTC
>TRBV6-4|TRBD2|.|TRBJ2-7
CASSDSDSGGEQYF
TGTGCCAGCAGTGACTCGGACAGCGGGGGTGAGCAGTACTTC
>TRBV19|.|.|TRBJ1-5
CASSIDGNQPQHF
TGTGCCAGTAGTATAGACGGCAATCAGCCCCAGCATTTT
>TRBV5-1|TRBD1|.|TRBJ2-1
CASSVGQAEEQFF
TGCGCCAGCAGCGTTGGACAGGCGGAGGAGCAGTTCTTC
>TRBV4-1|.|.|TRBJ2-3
CASSQELRAVSDTQYF
TGCGCCAGCAGCCAAGAGCTAAGGGCCGTTTCAGATACGCAGTATTTT
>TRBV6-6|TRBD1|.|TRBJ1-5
CAGAGQGNQPQHF
TGTGCCGGGGCGGGACAGGGGAATCAGCCCCAGCATTTT
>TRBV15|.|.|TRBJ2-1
CATSRDTGNEQFF
TGTGCCACCAGCAGAGATACCGGCAATGAGCAGTTCTTC
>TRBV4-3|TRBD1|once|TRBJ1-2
CASSPQGGQGEVGYTF
TGCGCCAGCAGCCCCCAGGGGGGACAGGGTGAGGTTGGCTACACCTTC